A single T cell receptor (beta chain) is shown here with its context. Germline assignment: CDR1 SGHNT and CDR2 YYREEE (reference sequence). Trimming cost V 3 bases and J 7 bases; bases outside gene matches: 4. This CDR3 is 13 amino acids long. This entry is derived from a study of blood T cell repertoires in COVID-19. Study details: The United States, Italy and Spain supplied acute and convalescent COVID-19 samples. From T cells, B-cell-depleted T cells, or PBMCs came the material, which was cDNA or gDNA.

In the authors' workflow: Scientists estimated how many nucleated cells there were by amplifying reference gene primers. Using immunoSEQ multiplex PCR, the repertoire was profiled, and TCRdb retains in-frame clones only, with some absent. V, J and clone size reflect that table, while D and trimming were determined from the DNA. The data contain 50,000 or so clones, roughly 77% of them singletons. The chain recombines TRBV5-4 with TRBJ1-1, with 9 nucleotides matching TRBD1. This TCR was recovered from a human donor with active or convalescent COVID-19. The donor label of this sample is uncertain. What was sequenced was peripheral blood. CDR3 sequence: CASSYRQGGEAFF. The CDR3 region has the DNA TGTGCCAGCAGCTATAGACAGGGGGGTGAAGCTTTCTTT.